What follows is one TCR beta chain and its context. Libraries were prepared by immunoSEQ multiplex PCR; TCRdb keeps only in-frame clonotypes and omits some of them. The table has about 83,000 clones, 85% to 95% seen once. The sample is drawn from a study of OX40 agonist ivuxolimab in advanced cancers. This TCR was sampled from an adult with an advanced solid tumor such as melanoma, head and neck, liver or kidney cancer. The sample was CD4+ or CD8+ T cells sorted from blood, taken in a trial of the OX40 agonist ivuxolimab.

The CDR3 protein is CAISEGRGEQFF. In DNA form, the CDR3 reads TGTGCCATCAGTGAGGGGCGGGGTGAGCAGTTCTTC. This chain links TRBV10-3 with TRBJ2-1; D perhaps matches TRBD2 (6 bases). The CDR3 totals 12 residues. Germline V lookup: CDR1 ENHRY, CDR2 SYGVKD. The ends were cut back, 2 bases at V and 9 bases at J, with 8 bases in the middle.